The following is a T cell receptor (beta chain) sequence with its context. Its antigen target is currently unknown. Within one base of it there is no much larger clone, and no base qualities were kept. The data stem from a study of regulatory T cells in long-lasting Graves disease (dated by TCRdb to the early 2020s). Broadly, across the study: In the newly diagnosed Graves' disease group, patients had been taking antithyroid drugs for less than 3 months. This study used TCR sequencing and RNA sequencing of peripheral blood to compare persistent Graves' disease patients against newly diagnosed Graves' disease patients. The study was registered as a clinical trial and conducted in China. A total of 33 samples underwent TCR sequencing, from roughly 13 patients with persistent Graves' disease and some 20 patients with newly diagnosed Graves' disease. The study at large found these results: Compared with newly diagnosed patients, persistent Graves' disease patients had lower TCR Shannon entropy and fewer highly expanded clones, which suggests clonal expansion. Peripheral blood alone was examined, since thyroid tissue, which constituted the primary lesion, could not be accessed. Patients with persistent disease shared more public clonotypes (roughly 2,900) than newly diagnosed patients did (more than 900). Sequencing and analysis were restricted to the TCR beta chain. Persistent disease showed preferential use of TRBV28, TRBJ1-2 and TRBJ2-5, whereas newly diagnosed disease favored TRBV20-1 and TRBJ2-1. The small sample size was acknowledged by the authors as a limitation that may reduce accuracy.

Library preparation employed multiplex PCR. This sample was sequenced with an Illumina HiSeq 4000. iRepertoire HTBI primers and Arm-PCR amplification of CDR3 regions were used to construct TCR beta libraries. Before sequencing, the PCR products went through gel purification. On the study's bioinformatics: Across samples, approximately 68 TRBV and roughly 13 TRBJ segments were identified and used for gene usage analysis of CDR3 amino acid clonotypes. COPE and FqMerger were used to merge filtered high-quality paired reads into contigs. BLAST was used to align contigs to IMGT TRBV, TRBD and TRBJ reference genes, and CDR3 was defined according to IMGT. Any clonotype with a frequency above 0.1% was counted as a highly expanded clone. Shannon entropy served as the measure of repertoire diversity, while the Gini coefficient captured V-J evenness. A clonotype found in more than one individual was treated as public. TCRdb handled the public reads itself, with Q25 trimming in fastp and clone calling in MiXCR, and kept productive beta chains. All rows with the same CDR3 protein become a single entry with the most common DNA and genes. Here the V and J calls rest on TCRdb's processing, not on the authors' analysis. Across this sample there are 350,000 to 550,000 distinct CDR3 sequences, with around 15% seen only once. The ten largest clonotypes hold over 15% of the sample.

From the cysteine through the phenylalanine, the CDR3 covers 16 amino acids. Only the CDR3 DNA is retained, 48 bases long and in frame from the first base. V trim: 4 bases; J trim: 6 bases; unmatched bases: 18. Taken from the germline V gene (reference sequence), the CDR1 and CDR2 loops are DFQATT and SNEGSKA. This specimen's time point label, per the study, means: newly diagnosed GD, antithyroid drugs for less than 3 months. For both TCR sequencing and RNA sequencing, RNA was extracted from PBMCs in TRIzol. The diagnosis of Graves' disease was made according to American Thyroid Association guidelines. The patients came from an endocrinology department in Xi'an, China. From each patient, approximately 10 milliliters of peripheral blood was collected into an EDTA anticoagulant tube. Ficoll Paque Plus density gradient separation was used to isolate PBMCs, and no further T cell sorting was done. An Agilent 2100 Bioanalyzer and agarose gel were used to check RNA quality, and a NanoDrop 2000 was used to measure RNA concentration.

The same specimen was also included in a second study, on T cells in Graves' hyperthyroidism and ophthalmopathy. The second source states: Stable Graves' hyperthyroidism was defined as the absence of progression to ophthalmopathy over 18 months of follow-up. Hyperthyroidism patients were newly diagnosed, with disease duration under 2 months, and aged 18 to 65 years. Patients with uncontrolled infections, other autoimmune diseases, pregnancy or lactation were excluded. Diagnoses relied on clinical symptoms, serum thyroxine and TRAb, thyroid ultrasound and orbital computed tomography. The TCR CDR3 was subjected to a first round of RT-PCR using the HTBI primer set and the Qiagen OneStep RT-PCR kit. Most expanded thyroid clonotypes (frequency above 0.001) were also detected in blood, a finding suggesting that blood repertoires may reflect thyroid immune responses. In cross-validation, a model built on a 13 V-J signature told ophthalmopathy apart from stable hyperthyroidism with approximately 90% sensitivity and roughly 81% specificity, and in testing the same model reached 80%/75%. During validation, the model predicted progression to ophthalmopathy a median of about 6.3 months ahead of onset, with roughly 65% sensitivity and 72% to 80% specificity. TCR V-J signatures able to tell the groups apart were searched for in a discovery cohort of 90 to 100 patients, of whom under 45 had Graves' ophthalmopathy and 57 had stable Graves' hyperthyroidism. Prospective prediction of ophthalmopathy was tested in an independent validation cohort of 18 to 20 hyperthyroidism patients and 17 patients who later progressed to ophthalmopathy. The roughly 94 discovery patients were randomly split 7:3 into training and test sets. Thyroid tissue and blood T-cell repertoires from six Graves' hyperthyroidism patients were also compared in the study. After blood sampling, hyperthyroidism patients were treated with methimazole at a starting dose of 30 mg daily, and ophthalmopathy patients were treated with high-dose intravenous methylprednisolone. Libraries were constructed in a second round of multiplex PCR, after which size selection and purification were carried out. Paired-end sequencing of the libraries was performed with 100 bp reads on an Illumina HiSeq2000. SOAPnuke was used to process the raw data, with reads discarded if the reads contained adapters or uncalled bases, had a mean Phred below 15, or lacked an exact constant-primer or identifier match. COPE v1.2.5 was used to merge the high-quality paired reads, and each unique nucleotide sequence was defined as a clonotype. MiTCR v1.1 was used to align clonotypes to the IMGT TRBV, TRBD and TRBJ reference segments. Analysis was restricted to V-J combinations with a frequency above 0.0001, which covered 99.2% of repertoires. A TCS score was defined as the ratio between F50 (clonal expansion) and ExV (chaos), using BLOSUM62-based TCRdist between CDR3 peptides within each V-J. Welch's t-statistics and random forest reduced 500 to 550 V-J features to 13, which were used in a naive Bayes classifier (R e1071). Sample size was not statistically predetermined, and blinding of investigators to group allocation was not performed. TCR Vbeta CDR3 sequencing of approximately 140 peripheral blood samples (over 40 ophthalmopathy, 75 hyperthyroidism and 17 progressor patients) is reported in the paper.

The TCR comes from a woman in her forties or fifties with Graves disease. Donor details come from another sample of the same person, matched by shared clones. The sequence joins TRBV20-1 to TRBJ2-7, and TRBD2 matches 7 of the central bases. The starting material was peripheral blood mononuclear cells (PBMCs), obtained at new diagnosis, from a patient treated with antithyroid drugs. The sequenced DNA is TGCAGTGCTACCGCTTTGTTAGCGGGCATTGATGGCGAGCAGTACTTC. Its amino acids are CSATALLAGIDGEQYF.